This TCR beta chain stems from a study of OX40 agonist ivuxolimab in advanced cancers. Overall study: About 44% of patients had received prior checkpoint inhibitor therapy. Study-level points and caveats: In the expanded peripheral T cells, antigen specificity was never determined. At 0.1 to 3.0 mg/kg, clonal expansion of CD4+ and CD8+ blood T cells had occurred by week 6.

This table comes from immunoSEQ multiplex PCR, and its TCRdb copy is limited to in-frame clones, with some not included. The table records 73,000 or so clones, 80% to 95% of them present only once. Trimming cost V 7 bases and J 7 bases; bases outside gene matches: 10. The CDR3 is 15 amino acids. Per the germline V gene, CDR1 is ENHRY and CDR2 is SYGVKD. Remarks on this clone: The antigen is not known.

Here the sequenced sample was CD4+ or CD8+ T cells sorted from blood, taken in a trial of the OX40 agonist ivuxolimab. The TCR originated in an adult with an advanced solid tumor such as melanoma, head and neck, liver or kidney cancer. V usage is TRBV10-3 and J usage is TRBJ2-2; 9 nucleotides align to TRBD1. CDR3 sequence (DNA): TGTGCCATCAACCAAAGGACAGGGGATGGCGGGGAGCTGTTTTTT. Translated: CAINQRTGDGGELFF.